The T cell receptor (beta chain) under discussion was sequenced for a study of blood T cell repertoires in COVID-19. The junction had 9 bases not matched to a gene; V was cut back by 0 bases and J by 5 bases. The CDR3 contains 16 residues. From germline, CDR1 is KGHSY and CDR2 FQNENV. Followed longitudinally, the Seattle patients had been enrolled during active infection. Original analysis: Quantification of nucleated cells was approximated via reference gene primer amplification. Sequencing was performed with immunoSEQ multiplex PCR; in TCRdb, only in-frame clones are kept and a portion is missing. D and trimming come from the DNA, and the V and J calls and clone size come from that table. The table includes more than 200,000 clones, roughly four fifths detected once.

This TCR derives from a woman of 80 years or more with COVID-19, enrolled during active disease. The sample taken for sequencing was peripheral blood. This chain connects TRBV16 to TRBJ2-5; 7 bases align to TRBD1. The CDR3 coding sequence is TGTGCCAGCAGCCAATCCGCAACAGGGGAAAGCGAGACCCAGTACTTC. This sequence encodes CASSQSATGESETQYF.